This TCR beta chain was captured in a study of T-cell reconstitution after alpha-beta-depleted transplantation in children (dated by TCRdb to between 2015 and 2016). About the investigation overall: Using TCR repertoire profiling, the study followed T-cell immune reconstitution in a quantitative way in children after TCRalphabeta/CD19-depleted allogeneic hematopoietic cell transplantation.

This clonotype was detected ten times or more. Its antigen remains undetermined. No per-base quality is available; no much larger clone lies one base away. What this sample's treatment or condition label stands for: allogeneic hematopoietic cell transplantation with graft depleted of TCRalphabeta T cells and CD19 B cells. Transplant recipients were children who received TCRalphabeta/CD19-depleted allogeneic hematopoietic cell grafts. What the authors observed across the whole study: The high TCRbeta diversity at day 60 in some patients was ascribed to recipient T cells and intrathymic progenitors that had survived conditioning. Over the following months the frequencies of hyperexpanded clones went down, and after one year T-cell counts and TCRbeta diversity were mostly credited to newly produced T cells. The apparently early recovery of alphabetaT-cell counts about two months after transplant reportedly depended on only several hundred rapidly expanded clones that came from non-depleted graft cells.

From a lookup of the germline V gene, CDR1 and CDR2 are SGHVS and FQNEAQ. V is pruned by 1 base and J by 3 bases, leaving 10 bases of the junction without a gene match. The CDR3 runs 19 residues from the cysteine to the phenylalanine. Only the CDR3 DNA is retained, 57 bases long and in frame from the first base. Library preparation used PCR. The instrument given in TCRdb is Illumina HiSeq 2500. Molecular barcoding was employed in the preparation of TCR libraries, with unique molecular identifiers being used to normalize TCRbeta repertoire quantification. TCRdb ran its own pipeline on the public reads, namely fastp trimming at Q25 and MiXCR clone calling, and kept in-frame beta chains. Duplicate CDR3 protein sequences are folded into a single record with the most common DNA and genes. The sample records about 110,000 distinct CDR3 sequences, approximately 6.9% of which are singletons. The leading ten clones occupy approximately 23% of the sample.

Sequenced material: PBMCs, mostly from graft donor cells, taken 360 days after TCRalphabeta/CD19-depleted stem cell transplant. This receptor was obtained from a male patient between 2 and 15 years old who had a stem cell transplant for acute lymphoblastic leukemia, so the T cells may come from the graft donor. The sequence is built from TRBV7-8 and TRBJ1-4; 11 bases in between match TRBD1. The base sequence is TGTGCCAGCAGCTTAGGGGACAGGGGGATCCGTTCTGCTAATGAAAAACTGTTTTTT. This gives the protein CASSLGDRGIRSANEKLFF.